This T cell receptor (beta chain) comes out of a study of shared clonotypes between healthy human individuals. As regards this clone: Its cognate antigen is unknown.

The assay was carried out at the deep level. Clones were sequenced by immunoSEQ multiplex PCR, and TCRdb holds only the in-frame ones, with some missing. The sample carries some 2,100,000 clones, about 92% recorded once. The naive CD8 fraction comprised CD45RO-negative cells positively selected for CCR7 and excluded terminally differentiated effector memory CD45RA+ cells. Germline V gives CDR1 SGHNT, CDR2 YYREEE (reference sequence). The CDR3 is 14 amino acids. The ends were cut back, 7 bases at V and 3 bases at J, with 17 bases in the middle. Study-level findings and limits: The researchers took only blood, and tissue repertoires probably look different. Non-shared clonotypes were found to have lower generation probabilities than the clonotypes that were shared by all four of the sorted-subset donors.

Sequences were obtained from naive CD8+ T cells from PBMCs. The rearrangement joins TRBV5-4 to TRBJ2-7, with a weak D call TRBD2 (5 bases). The sequence was collected from a young man in good health. Some clones in this sample may be carry-over from other donors' samples. For the CDR3, the DNA is TGTGCCAGCTCGGACTTAACAAAAAACTACGAGCAGTACTTC. Amino acid sequence: CASSDLTKNYEQYF.